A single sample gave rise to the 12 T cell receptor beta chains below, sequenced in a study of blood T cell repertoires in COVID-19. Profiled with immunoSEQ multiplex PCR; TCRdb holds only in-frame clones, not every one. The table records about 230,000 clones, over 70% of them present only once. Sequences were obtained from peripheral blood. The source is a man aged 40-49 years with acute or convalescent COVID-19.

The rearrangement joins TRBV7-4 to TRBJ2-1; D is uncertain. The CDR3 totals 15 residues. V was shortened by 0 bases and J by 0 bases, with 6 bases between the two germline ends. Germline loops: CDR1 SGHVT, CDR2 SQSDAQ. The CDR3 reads CASSLAYTSYNEQFF. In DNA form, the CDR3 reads TGTGCCAGCAGCTTAGCCTATACCTCCTACAATGAGCAGTTCTTC.

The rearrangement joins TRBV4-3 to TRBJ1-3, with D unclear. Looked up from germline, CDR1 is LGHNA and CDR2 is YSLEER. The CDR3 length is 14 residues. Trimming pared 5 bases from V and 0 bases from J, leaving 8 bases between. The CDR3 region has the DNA TGCGCCAGCAGCTCCCATCACTCTGGAAACACCATATATTTT. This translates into CASSSHHSGNTIYF.

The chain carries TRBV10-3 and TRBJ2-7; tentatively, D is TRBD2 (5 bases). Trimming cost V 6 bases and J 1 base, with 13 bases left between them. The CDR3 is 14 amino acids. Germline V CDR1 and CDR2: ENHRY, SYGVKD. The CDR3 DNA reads TGTGCCATCAGACTAGACACTAGTTCCTACGAGCAGTACTTC. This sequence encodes CAIRLDTSSYEQYF.

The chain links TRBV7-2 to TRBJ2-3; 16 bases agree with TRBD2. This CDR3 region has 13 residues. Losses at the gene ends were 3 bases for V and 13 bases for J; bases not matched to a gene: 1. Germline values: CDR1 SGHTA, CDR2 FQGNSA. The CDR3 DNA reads TGTGCCAGCAGCTTGGGACTAGCGGGAGGGAAGTATTTT. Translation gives CASSLGLAGGKYF.

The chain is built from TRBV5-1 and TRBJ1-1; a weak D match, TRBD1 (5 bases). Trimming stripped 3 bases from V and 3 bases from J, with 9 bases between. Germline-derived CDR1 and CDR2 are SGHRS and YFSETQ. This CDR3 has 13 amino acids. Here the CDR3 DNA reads TGCGCCAGCAGCTCCCCGGGGGACACTGAAGCTTTCTTT. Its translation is CASSSPGDTEAFF.

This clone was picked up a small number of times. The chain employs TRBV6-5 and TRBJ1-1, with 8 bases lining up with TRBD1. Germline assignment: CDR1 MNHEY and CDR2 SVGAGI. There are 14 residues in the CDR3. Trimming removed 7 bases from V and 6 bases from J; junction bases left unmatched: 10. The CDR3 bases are TGTGCCAGCATTTATGACAGGGGCATCCCTGAAGCTTTCTTT. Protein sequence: CASIYDRGIPEAFF.

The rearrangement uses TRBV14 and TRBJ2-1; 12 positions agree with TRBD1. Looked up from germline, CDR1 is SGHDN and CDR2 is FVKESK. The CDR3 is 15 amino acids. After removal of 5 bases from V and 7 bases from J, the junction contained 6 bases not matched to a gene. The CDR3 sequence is CASSWDRGLRNEQFF. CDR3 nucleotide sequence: TGTGCCAGCAGCTGGGACAGGGGGCTTAGAAATGAGCAGTTCTTC.

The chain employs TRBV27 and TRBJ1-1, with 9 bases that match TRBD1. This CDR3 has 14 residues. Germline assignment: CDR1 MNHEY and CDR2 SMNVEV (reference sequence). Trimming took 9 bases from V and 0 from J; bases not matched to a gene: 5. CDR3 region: CASLDRGLNTEAFF. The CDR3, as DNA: TGTGCCAGTCTGGACAGGGGTTTGAACACTGAAGCTTTCTTT.

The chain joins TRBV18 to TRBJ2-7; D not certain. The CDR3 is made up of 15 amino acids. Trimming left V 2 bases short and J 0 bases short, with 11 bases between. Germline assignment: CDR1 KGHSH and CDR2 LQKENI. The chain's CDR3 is CASSPTGRSSYEQYF. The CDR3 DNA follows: TGTGCCAGCTCACCAACGGGTCGTAGCTCCTACGAGCAGTACTTC. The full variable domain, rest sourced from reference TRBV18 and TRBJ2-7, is NAGVMQNPRHLVRRRGQEARLRCSPMKGHSHVYWYRQLPEEGLKFMVYLQKENIIDESGMPKERFSAEFPKEGPSILRIQQVVRGDSAAYFCASSPTGRSSYEQYFGPGTRLTVT.

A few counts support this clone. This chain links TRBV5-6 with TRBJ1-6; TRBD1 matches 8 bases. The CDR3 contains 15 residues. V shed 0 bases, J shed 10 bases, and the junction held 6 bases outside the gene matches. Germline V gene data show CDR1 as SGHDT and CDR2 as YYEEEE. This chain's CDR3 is CASSLVQGGGSPLHF. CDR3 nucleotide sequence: TGTGCCAGCAGCTTGGTACAGGGGGGAGGATCACCCCTCCACTTT.

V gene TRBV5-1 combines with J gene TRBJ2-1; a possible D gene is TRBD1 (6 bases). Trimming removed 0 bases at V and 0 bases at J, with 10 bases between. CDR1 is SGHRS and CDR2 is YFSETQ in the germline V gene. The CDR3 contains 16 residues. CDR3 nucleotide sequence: TGCGCCAGCAGCTTGGGTGGGGGACACTCCTACAATGAGCAGTTCTTC. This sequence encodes CASSLGGGHSYNEQFF.

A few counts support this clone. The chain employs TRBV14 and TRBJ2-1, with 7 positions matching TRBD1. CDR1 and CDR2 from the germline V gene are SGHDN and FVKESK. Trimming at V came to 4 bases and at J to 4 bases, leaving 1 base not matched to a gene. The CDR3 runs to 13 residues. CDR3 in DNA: TGTGCCAGCAGCCCCAGGGGGTACAATGAGCAGTTCTTC. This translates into CASSPRGYNEQFF. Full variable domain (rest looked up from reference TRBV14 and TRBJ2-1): EAGVTQFPSHSVIEKGQTVTLRCDPISGHDNLYWYRRVMGKEIKFLLHFVKESKQDESGMPNNRFLAERTGGTYSTLKVQPAELEDSGVYFCASSPRGYNEQFFGPGTRLTVL.